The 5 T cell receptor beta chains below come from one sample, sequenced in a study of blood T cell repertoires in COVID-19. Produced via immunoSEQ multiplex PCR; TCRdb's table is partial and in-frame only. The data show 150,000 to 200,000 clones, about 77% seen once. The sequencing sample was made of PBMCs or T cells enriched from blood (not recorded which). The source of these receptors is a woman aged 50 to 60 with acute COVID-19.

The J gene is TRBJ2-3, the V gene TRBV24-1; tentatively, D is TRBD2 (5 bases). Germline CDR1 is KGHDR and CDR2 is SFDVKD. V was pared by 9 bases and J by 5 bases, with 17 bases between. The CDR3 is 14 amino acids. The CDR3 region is CATGEGSLGDTQYF. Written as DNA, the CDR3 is TGTGCCACCGGAGAGGGCTCGCTAGGAGATACGCAGTATTTT.

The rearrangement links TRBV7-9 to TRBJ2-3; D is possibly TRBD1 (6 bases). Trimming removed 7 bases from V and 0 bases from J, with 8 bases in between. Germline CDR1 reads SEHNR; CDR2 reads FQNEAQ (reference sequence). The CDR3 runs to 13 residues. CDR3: CASMQGSTDTQYF. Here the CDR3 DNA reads TGTGCCAGCATGCAGGGGAGCACAGATACGCAGTATTTT.

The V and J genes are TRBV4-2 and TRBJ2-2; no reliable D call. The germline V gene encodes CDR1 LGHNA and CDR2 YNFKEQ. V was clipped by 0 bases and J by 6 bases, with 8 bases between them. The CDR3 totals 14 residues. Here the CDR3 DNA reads TGTGCCAGCAGCCAAGATCCCCAGGCCGGGGAGCTGTTTTTT. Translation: CASSQDPQAGELFF.

This CDR3 reads CASSFLWGGEVNEQFF. CDR3 sequence (DNA): TGTGCCAGCAGCTTCTTATGGGGCGGAGAAGTCAATGAGCAGTTCTTC. The chain is built from TRBV7-2 and TRBJ2-1; tentatively, D is TRBD1 (5 bases). The germline CDR1 and CDR2 sequences are SGHTA and FQGNSA. The CDR3 length is 16 residues. V lost 3 bases, J lost 6 bases, and 18 bases lay in between.

CDR3 in DNA: TGTGCCAGCTCACCAGGCGACAGGACTAACTATGGCTACACCTTC. Translation: CASSPGDRTNYGYTF. V usage is TRBV18 and J usage is TRBJ1-2; a possible D gene is TRBD1 (6 bases). The CDR3 loop spans 15 amino acids. Trimming pared 2 bases from V and 0 bases from J, leaving 10 bases between. Germline V CDR1 and CDR2: KGHSH, LQKENI.